This T cell receptor (beta chain) derives from a study of shared clonotypes between healthy human individuals. This clone occurred a few times. Its antigen is as yet unknown. Trimming stripped 2 bases from V and 6 bases from J, with 5 bases between. Germline values: CDR1 SGHVS, CDR2 FQNEAQ. This CDR3 is built from 12 residues. Study-level results: Collection of samples was limited to blood; tissue repertoires likely differ. Only a few donors were included, so the genetic and exposure-history diversity represented was limited.

Genomic DNA of every subset was divided equally among multiple immunoSEQ plates. The method was immunoSEQ multiplex PCR; TCRdb's version includes in-frame clones alone and lacks a portion of them. The sample carries about half a million clones, 65% to 80% recorded once. This rearrangement joins TRBV7-8 to TRBJ2-1; no reliable D call. This TCR derives from a woman aged 40 to 55 in good health. Some clones in this sample may be carry-over from other donors' samples. Sequencing used PBMCs. The CDR3 is CASSLSPNEQFF. CDR3 nucleotides: TGTGCCAGCAGCTTAAGTCCCAATGAGCAGTTCTTC.